This T cell receptor (beta chain) was retrieved from a study of blood T cell repertoires in COVID-19. The wider study: Spain, Italy and the United States supplied samples that represented acute and convalescent COVID-19. The cDNA or gDNA used as material had been derived from T cells, B-cell-depleted T cells, or PBMCs.

How the authors handled the data: Amplified reference gene primers provided the basis for estimating nucleated cell counts. The repertoire was sequenced with immunoSEQ multiplex PCR; TCRdb's copy has only in-frame clones and lacks some. The V and J calls and clone size were taken over from that table, and D and trimming were inferred from the DNA. The repertoire holds roughly 180,000 clones, with about 91% as singletons. This CDR3 contains 13 residues. Germline CDR1 reads MDHEN; CDR2 reads SYDVKM. V was cut by 5 bases and J by 12 bases, with 19 bases left in between. This clonotype was sampled from a woman in her twenties or thirties with acute or convalescent COVID-19. The genes are TRBV28 and TRBJ1-1; TRBD1 might be the D (6 bases). Input material: peripheral blood. Here the CDR3 reads CASSHPRQDRTFF. In nucleotides, the CDR3 is TGTGCCAGCAGTCATCCTCGACAGGATAGAACTTTCTTT.